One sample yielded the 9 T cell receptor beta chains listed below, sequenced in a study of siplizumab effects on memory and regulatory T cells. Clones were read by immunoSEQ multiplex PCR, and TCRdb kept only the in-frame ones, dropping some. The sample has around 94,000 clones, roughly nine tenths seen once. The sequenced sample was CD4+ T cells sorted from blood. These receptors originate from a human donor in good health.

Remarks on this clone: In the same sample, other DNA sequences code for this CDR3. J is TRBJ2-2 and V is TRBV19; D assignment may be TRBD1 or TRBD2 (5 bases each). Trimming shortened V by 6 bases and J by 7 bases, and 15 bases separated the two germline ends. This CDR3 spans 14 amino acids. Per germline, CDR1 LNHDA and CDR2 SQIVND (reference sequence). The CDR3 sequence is CASRKPGQGGELFF. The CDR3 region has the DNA TGTGCCAGTAGAAAACCGGGGCAGGGCGGGGAGCTGTTTTTT.

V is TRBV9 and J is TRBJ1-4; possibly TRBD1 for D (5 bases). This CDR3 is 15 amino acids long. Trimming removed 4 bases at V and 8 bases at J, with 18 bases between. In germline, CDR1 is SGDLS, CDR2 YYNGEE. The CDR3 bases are TGTGCCAGCAGCTCCGACGGGCACTCAGGGGAAAAACTGTTTTTT. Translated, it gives CASSSDGHSGEKLFF.

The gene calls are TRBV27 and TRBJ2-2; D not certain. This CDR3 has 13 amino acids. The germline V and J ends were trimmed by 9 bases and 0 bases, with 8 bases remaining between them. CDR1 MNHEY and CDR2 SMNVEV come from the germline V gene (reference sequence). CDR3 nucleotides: TGTGCCAGTGTTGTAGCGAACACCGGGGAGCTGTTTTTT. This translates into CASVVANTGELFF.

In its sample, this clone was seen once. Here the CDR3 reads CSVLATGGVTQYF. The CDR3 region has the DNA TGCAGCGTTTTGGCGACAGGGGGCGTGACGCAGTATTTT. V gene TRBV29-1 combines with J gene TRBJ2-3; 10 bases fit TRBD1. Germline V gene lookup returns CDR1 SQVTM and CDR2 ANQGSEA. This CDR3 region has 13 residues. J lost 9 bases, V lost 5 bases, and 8 bases had no gene match.

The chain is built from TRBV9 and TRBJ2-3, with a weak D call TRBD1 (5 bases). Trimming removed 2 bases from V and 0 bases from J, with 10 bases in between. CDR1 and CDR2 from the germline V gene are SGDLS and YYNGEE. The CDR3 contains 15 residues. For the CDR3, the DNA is TGTGCCAGCAGCGTCAGACCAGGGAGCACAGATACGCAGTATTTT. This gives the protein CASSVRPGSTDTQYF.

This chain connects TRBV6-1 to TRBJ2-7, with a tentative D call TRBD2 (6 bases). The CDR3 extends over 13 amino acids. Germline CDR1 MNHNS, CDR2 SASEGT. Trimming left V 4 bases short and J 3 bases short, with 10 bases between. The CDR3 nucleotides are TGTGCCAGCAGTGTCAGGGAGGTCTACGAGCAGTACTTC. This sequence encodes CASSVREVYEQYF.

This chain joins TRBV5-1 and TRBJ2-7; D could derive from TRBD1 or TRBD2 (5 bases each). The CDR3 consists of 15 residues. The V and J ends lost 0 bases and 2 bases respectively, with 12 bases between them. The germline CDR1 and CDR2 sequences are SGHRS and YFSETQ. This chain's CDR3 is CASSLVPGATYEQYF. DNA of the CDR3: TGCGCCAGCAGCTTGGTCCCCGGGGCTACCTACGAGCAGTACTTC. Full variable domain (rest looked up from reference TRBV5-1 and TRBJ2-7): KAGVTQTPRYLIKTRGQQVTLSCSPISGHRSVSWYQQTPGQGLQFLFEYFSETQRNKGNFPGRFSGRQFSNSRSEMNVSTLELGDSALYLCASSLVPGATYEQYFGPGTRLTVT.

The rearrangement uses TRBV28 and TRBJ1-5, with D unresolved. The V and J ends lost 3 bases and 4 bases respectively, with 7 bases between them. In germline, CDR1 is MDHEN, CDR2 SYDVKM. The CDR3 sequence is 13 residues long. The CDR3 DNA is TGTGCCAGCAGTTTTCTTGGAAATCAGCCCCAGCATTTT. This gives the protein CASSFLGNQPQHF.

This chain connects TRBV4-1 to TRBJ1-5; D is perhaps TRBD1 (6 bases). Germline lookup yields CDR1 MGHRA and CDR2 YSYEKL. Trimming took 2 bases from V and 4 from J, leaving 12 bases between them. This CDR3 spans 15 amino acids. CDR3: CASSQRTADNQPQHF. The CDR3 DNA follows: TGCGCCAGCAGCCAACGGACAGCGGATAATCAGCCCCAGCATTTT.